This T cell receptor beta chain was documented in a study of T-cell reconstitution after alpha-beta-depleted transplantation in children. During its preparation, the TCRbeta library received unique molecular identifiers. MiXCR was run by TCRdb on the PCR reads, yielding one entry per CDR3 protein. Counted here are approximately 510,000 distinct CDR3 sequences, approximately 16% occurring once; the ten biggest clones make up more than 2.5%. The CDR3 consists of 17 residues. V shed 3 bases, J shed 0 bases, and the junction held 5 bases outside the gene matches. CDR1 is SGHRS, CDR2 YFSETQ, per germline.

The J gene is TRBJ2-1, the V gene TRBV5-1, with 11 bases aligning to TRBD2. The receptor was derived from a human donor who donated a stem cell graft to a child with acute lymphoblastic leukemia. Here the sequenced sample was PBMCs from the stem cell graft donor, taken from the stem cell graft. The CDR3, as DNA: TGCGCCAGCAGCTCCCCGACTAGCGGGATCTCCTACAATGAGCAGTTCTTC. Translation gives CASSSPTSGISYNEQFF.